This T cell receptor (beta chain) came from a study of blood T cell repertoires in COVID-19. The wider study: The analysed material was cDNA or gDNA that came from T cells, B-cell-depleted T cells, or PBMCs.

Clinical histories supplied by participants themselves formed the basis of cohort assignment. No more than 2 weeks before study entry, exposed participants had met a case of COVID-19. Original methodology: Estimates of nucleated cell counts were drawn from the amplification of reference gene primers. Sequencing used immunoSEQ multiplex PCR; TCRdb keeps in-frame clones, though not all of them. V, J and clone size are those of that table, while D and trimming were read from the DNA. The table has 350,000 to 400,000 clones, approximately 90% seen once. The CDR3 has 14 residues. The ends were cut back, 0 bases at V and 0 bases at J, with 6 bases in the middle. Germline V gives CDR1 SGHNT, CDR2 YYREEE (reference sequence).

Sequenced material: PBMCs or T cells enriched from blood (not recorded which). The sequence derives from a woman aged 35 to 49 who had been exposed to COVID-19. This sequence joins TRBV5-4 and TRBJ1-1, with D hard to call. The CDR3 region is CASSLAQMNTEAFF. CDR3 in DNA: TGTGCCAGCAGCTTGGCACAGATGAACACTGAAGCTTTCTTT.